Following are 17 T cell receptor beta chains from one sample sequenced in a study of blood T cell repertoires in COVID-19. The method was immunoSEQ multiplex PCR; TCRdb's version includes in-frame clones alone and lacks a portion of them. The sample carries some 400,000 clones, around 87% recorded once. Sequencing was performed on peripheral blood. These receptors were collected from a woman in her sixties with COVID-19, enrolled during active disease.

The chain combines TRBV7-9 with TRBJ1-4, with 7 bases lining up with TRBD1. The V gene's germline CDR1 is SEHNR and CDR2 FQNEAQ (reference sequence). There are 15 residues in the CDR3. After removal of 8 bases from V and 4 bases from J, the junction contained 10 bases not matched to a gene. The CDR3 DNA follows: TGTGCCAGCGCAAGGGGCACAGGGGTTAATGAAAAACTGTTTTTT. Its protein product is CASARGTGVNEKLFF.

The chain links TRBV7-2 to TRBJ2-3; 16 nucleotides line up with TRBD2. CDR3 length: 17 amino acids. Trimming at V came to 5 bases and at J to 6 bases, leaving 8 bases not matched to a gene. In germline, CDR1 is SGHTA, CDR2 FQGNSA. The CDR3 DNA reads TGTGCCAGCAGCCCTGGACCGGGACTAGCGGGGGGGGATACGCAGTATTTT. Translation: CASSPGPGLAGGDTQYF.

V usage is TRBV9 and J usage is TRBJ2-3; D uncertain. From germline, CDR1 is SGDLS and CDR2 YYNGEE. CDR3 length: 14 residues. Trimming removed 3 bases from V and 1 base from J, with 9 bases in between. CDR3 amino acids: CASSELTRTDTQYF. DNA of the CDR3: TGTGCCAGCAGCGAGTTAACACGCACAGATACGCAGTATTTT.

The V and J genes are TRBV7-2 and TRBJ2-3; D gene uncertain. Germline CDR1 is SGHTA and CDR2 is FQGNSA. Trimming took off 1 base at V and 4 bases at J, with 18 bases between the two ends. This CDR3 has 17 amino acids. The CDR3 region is CASSLVPLVVGSDTQYF. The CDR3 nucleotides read TGTGCCAGCAGCTTAGTACCCCTAGTGGTTGGGTCAGATACGCAGTATTTT.

This CDR3 is CATKGHQGSNQPQHF. The DNA of the CDR3 is TGTGCCACAAAGGGACACCAAGGCAGCAATCAGCCCCAGCATTTT. J is TRBJ1-5 and V is TRBV27, with D perhaps matching TRBD1 (6 bases). The CDR3 is 15 residues long. Germline V gene data show CDR1 as MNHEY and CDR2 as SMNVEV (reference sequence). V lost 10 bases, J lost 1 base, and 17 bases lay in between.

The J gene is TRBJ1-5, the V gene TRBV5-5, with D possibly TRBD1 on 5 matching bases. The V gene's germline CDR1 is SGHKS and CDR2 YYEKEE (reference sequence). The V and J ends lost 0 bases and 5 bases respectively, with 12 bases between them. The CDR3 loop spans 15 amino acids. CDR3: CASSLVAGRDQPQHF. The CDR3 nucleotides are TGTGCCAGCAGCTTGGTGGCAGGGAGGGATCAGCCCCAGCATTTT. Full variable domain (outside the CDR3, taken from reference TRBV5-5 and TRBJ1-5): DAGVTQSPTHLIKTRGQQVTLRCSPISGHKSVSWYQQVLGQGPQFIFQYYEKEERGRGNFPDRFSARQFPNYSSELNVNALLLGDSALYLCASSLVAGRDQPQHFGDGTRLSIL.

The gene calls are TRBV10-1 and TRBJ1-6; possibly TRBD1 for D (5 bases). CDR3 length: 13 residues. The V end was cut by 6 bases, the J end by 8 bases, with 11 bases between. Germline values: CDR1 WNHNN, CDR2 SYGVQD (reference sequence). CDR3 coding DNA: TGCGCCAGCAGAGACAGTCAGGATTCACCCCTCCACTTT. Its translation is CASRDSQDSPLHF.

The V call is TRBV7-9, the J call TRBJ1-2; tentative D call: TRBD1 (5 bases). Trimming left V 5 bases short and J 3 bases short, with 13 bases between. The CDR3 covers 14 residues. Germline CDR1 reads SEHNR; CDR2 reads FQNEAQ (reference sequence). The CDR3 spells CASSPGGVHYGYTF. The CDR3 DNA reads TGTGCCAGCAGCCCGGGGGGGGTACACTATGGCTACACCTTC.

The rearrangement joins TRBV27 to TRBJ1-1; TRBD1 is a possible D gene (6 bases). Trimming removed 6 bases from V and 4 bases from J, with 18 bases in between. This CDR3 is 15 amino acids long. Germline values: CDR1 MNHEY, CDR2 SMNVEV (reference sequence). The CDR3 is CASSHPTGLGTEAFF. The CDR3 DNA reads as TGTGCCAGCAGCCATCCCACAGGGCTGGGCACTGAAGCTTTCTTT.

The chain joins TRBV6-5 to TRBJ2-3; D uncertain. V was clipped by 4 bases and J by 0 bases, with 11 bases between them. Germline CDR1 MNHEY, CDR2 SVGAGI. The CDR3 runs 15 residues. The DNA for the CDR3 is TGTGCCAGCAGTTTTTGGTTTACTAGCACAGATACGCAGTATTTT. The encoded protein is CASSFWFTSTDTQYF.

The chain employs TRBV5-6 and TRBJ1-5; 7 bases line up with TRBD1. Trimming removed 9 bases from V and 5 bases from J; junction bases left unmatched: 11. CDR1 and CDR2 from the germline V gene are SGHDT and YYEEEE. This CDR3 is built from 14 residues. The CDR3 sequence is CAIGERGLHQPQHF. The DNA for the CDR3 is TGTGCCATCGGGGAAAGGGGGCTGCATCAGCCCCAGCATTTT.

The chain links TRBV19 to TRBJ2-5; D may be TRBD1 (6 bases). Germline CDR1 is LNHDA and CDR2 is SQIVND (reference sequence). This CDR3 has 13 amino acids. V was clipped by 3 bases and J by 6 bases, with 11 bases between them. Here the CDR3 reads CASSIEQGQTQYF. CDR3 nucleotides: TGTGCCAGTAGTATCGAACAGGGCCAGACCCAGTACTTC. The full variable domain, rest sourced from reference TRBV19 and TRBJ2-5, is DGGITQSPKYLFRKEGQNVTLSCEQNLNHDAMYWYRQDPGQGLRLIYYSQIVNDFQKGDIAEGYSVSREKKESFPLTVTSAQKNPTAFYLCASSIEQGQTQYFGPGTRLLVL.

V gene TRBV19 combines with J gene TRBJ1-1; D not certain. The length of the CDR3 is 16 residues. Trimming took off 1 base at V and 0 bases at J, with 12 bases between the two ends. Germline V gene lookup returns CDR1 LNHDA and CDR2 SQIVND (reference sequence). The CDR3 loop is CASSIGNWLLNTEAFF. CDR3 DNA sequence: TGTGCCAGTAGTATAGGAAATTGGCTGTTGAACACTGAAGCTTTCTTT.

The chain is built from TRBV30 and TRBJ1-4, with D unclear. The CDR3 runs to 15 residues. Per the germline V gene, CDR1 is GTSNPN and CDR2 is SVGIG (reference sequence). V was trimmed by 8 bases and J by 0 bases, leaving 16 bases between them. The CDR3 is CAQRAGSATNEKLFF. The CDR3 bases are TGTGCCCAACGAGCTGGTTCCGCAACTAATGAAAAACTGTTTTTT.

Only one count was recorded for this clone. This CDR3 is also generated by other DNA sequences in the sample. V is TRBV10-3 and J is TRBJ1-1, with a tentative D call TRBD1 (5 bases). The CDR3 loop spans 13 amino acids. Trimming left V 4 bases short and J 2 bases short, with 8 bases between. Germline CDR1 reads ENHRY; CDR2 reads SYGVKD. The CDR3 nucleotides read TGTGCCATCAGTGTCCAGGGAAACACTGAAGCTTTCTTT. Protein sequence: CAISVQGNTEAFF.

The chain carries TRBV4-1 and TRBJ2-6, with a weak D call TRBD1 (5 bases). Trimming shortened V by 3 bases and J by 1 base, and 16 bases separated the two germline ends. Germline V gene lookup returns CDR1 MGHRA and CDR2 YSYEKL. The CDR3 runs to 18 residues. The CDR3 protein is CASSQARTLSSGANVLTF. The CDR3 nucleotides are TGCGCCAGCAGCCAGGCCAGGACACTTTCGTCTGGGGCCAACGTCCTGACTTTC.

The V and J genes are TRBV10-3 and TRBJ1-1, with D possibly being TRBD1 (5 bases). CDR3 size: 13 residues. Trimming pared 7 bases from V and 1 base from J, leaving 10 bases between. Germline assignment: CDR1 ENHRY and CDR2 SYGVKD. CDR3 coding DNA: TGTGCCATCAATAGACAGCAGAACACTGAAGCTTTCTTT. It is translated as CAINRQQNTEAFF.